A selection of T cell receptor beta chains follows, all from one sample in a study of blood T cells in healthy people across ages. In TCRdb, the 5' RACE reads were re-called with MiXCR into one record per CDR3 protein. The sample lists more than 800,000 distinct CDR3 sequences, 29% occurring once. Material: blood. All receptors come from a woman of 80 years or more in good health. Both conserved end residues are part of each CDR3. Each record gives: V gene, clone size, J gene, D gene, CDR3 DNA, CDR3 protein. The D gene is left open where the match is weak. Size is stated for part of the rows, as once, few or many counts, or as a class when the clone is expanded.

TRBV9	many	TRBJ2-1	TRBD1	TGTGCCAGCAGCACCACCGGGACAGGGACCTACAATGAGCAGTTCTTC	CASSTTGTGTYNEQFF
TRBV20-1	-	TRBJ1-6	-	TGCAGTGCTAGAGCCTCGGGCGTTTCGGATTCACCCCTCCACTTT	CSARASGVSDSPLHF
TRBV5-1	once	TRBJ2-7	TRBD1	TGCGCCAGCAGCTCTAGGGGGCTTAGGGACGAGCAGTACTTC	CASSSRGLRDEQYF
TRBV10-2	many	TRBJ2-1	-	TGCGCCAGCAGTGAGTCGGCGCCCTCCTACAATGAGCAGTTCTTC	CASSESAPSYNEQFF
TRBV20-1	many	TRBJ2-5	TRBD2	TGCAGTGCTACGGGTGGAGCGGGGGCCCTCCAAGAGACCCAGTACTTC	CSATGGAGALQETQYF
TRBV11-2	many	TRBJ2-7	-	TGTGCCAGCAGCTTAGTACAGAGTAGCTCCTACGAGCAGTACTTC	CASSLVQSSSYEQYF
TRBV7-9	many	TRBJ2-1	TRBD2	TGTGCCAGCAGCTTAGTGACTGGAGCGGGGGTTGAGCAGTTCTTC	CASSLVTGAGVEQFF
TRBV4-3	many	TRBJ1-2	-	TGCGCCAGCAGCCAAGATCATCTCGGCTACACCTTC	CASSQDHLGYTF
TRBV7-9	few	TRBJ1-2	TRBD1	TGTGCCAGCAGCTTAGACAGGGGGCACTTTAACTATGGCTACACCTTC	CASSLDRGHFNYGYTF
TRBV30	-	TRBJ2-6	-	TGTGCCTGGAGTCTTACCCCGGACTCTGGGGCCAACGTCCGGACTTTC	CAWSLTPDSGANVRTF
TRBV12-3/TRBV12-4	-	TRBJ1-1	TRBD1	TGTGCCAGCAGTTCCCCGCCGGGACAGGGTAACACTGAAGCTTTCTTT	CASSSPPGQGNTEAFF
TRBV12-3/TRBV12-4	-	TRBJ2-1	TRBD1	TGTGCCAGCAGCCCGGGGTTGGGGACAGGGGTCGAGACCCAGTTCTTC	CASSPGLGTGVETQFF
TRBV6-6	many	TRBJ2-3	TRBD1	TGTGCCAGCAGTCCGAGAGGGACAGGGATTGATACGCAGTATTTT	CASSPRGTGIDTQYF
TRBV4-3	many	TRBJ2-6	-	TGCGCCAGCAGCCTGCAGGATAGATGGAGTACGGGGGCCAACGTCCTGACTTTC	CASSLQDRWSTGANVLTF
TRBV20-1	many	TRBJ2-1	TRBD2	TGCAGTGCTACACGGACTAGCGGGGGGGTAGGGCAGTTCTTC	CSATRTSGGVGQFF
TRBV12-3/TRBV12-4	-	TRBJ2-2	-	TGTGCCAGCAGTCCCTCCAGGGGAACCGGGGAGCTGTTTTTT	CASSPSRGTGELFF
TRBV14	many	TRBJ2-7	-	TGTGCCAGCAGCCAAGGCACAGTGATCTCCTACGAGCAGTACTTC	CASSQGTVISYEQYF
TRBV20-1	-	TRBJ1-1	-	TGCAGTGCTAGTCGGGGCGGGATGGACACTGAAGCTTTCTTT	CSASRGGMDTEAFF
TRBV6-2/TRBV6-3	many	TRBJ2-5	TRBD1	TGTGCCAGCAGCCGGCCGACAGGGTCAACACAAGAGACCCAGTACTTC	CASSRPTGSTQETQYF
TRBV6-5	many	TRBJ1-2	-	TGTGCCAGCAGTCCCCGGGGATTCGGCTACACCTTC	CASSPRGFGYTF
TRBV20-1	few	TRBJ1-1	TRBD1	TGCAGTGCTCCACAAACAGGGGGCTCTTTTCGAGCTTTCTTT	CSAPQTGGSFRAFF
TRBV12-3/TRBV12-4	few	TRBJ1-1	-	TGTGCCAGCACCCTCCTGGCGGTCGGCACTGAAGCTTTCTTT	CASTLLAVGTEAFF
TRBV7-2	many	TRBJ2-5	TRBD1	TGTGCCAGCGGATGGACAGGCCAAGAGACCCAGTACTTC	CASGWTGQETQYF
TRBV15	few	TRBJ2-1	TRBD2	TGTGCCACCAGCAGAGTACGGGGGGGGAATGAGCAGTTCTTC	CATSRVRGGNEQFF
TRBV20-1	many	TRBJ1-2	-	TGCAGTGCTCAAAACCTTTCTGGCTACACCTTC	CSAQNLSGYTF
TRBV11-2	-	TRBJ2-5	-	TGTGCCAGCAGCTTAGACCGGGCCCAGTACTTC	CASSLDRAQYF
TRBV20-1	-	TRBJ2-1	TRBD2	TGCAGTGCCACCAATGCCGGGACTAGCGGAACGAGCTCCTACAATGAGCAGTTCTTC	CSATNAGTSGTSSYNEQFF
TRBV7-2	once	TRBJ1-1	-	TGTGCCAGCAGCCGAAACCAAGGGGACACTGAAGCTTTCTTT	CASSRNQGDTEAFF
TRBV4-1	few	TRBJ2-1	TRBD2	TGCGCCAGCAGCCAAAAGTTAGCGGGGGGGTCCTCCTACAATGAGCAGTTCTTC	CASSQKLAGGSSYNEQFF
TRBV2	few	TRBJ1-1	-	TGTGCCAGCAGTCCCCTGGGCCTCACTGAAGCTTTCTTT	CASSPLGLTEAFF
TRBV2	many	TRBJ2-3	-	TGTGCCAGCAACGGGTTTACACCTTTGGATACGCAGTATTTT	CASNGFTPLDTQYF
TRBV6-6	-	TRBJ1-6	-	TGTGCCAGCAGTTCCCAAGAATACCTTAATTCACCCCTCCACTTT	CASSSQEYLNSPLHF
TRBV5-1	few	TRBJ2-5	-	TGCGCCAGCAGTCCGGGGGGCCTTTACAATGAGCAGTACTTC	CASSPGGLYNEQYF
TRBV7-6	few	TRBJ1-2	TRBD1	TGTGCCAGCAGCCACGGGACAGTTAGACCTAACTATGGCTACACCTTC	CASSHGTVRPNYGYTF
TRBV25-1	many	TRBJ2-7	-	TGTGCCAGCAGTGCCCCAGGGTCCTACGAGCAGTACTTC	CASSAPGSYEQYF
TRBV20-1	few	TRBJ1-1	-	TGCAGTGCTAGAGATAAACAGCCTAACACTGAAGCTTTCTTT	CSARDKQPNTEAFF
TRBV7-8	-	TRBJ2-5	-	TGTGCCAGCAGCCCAAACTACAGGGAAGAGACCCAGTACTTC	CASSPNYREETQYF
TRBV19	few	TRBJ2-3	-	TGTGCCAGTAGTATTGCGGCCAGGGCGAGCTCAGATACGCAGTATTTT	CASSIAARASSDTQYF
TRBV30	-	TRBJ1-6	-	TGTGCCTGGAGAACAGCTGCAGGCTTCTTGAGTTCACCCCTCCACTTT	CAWRTAAGFLSSPLHF
TRBV7-9	-	TRBJ1-4	TRBD1	TGTGCCAGCAGCTTCGCGACAGGGGGGGGTGAAAAACTGTTTTTT	CASSFATGGGEKLFF
TRBV20-1	-	TRBJ1-3	-	TGCAGCGTTGAACCGGCCAGGGGAAACACCATATATTTT	CSVEPARGNTIYF
TRBV5-1	-	TRBJ2-2	-	TGCGCCAGCAGCCTGGATACGACGGTGAACACCGGGGAGCTGTTTTTT	CASSLDTTVNTGELFF
TRBV6-2/TRBV6-3	many	TRBJ2-7	TRBD1	TGTGCCAGCAGTTACCCCGGGACAGGCTACGAGCAGTACTTC	CASSYPGTGYEQYF
TRBV7-9	many	TRBJ1-2	-	TGTGCCAGCAGCTTAGACTCAGGGTGGCAGGACACCTTC	CASSLDSGWQDTF
TRBV7-2	many	TRBJ2-5	TRBD2	TGTGCCAGCAGCATCCAGCGGGGGGGCTCGGAGACCCAGTACTTC	CASSIQRGGSETQYF
TRBV30	-	TRBJ2-3	-	TGTGCCTGGGTAGGCCTTAGCACAGATACGCAGTATTTT	CAWVGLSTDTQYF
TRBV28	-	TRBJ1-6	-	TGTGCCAGCAGTCCCCGATATAATTCACCCCTCCACTTT	CASSPRYNSPLHF
TRBV9	many	TRBJ1-2	TRBD1	TGTGCCAGCACTAGAGCCCAGGGGGCAGGGGGCTACACCTTC	CASTRAQGAGGYTF
TRBV4-3	few	TRBJ1-2	-	TGCGCCAGCAGCCCCGCGGGCACACCGACGGTTTATGGCTACACCTTC	CASSPAGTPTVYGYTF
TRBV28	many	TRBJ2-7	TRBD1	TGTGCCAGCAAGAGACAGGGCCTGTCCTACGAGCAGTACTTC	CASKRQGLSYEQYF
TRBV5-4	-	TRBJ2-7	TRBD1	TGTGCCAGCAGCTTGGAACAGGGGAGCTACGAGCAGTACTTC	CASSLEQGSYEQYF
TRBV5-6	-	TRBJ2-3	-	TGTGCCAGCAGCTCCACGCTTCTACAGGAATCACCCTACGCAGATACGCAGTATTTT	CASSSTLLQESPYADTQYF
TRBV2	many	TRBJ1-5	-	TGTGCCAGCAGTGGGTCAGGGAAGGGGCAGCCCCAGCATTTT	CASSGSGKGQPQHF
TRBV19	-	TRBJ1-2	-	TGTGCCAGTAGTTTTGACGGACTTTATGGCTACACCTTC	CASSFDGLYGYTF
TRBV28	few	TRBJ2-7	-	TGTGCCAGTACGCCCCGAACAAACGACTACGAGCAGTACTTC	CASTPRTNDYEQYF
TRBV6-1	-	TRBJ1-1	-	TGTGCCAGCATTGACCCCGGACAGATTCAAAACACTGAAGCTTTCTTT	CASIDPGQIQNTEAFF
TRBV20-1	-	TRBJ2-1	TRBD2	TGCAGTGTCCCGACTAGCGGGGGCGGGGGTGAGCAGTTCTTC	CSVPTSGGGGEQFF
TRBV13	many	TRBJ2-3	-	TGTGCCAGCAGCTCCTCGCGAGGAGTCACAGATACGCAGTATTTT	CASSSSRGVTDTQYF
TRBV24-1	many	TRBJ2-1	TRBD2	TGTGCCACCAGTGATTTGCGGGGGGGCTACAATGAGCAGTTCTTC	CATSDLRGGYNEQFF
TRBV12-3/TRBV12-4	many	TRBJ2-3	-	TGTGCCAGCAGTTTGGGAACTAGGGCAGATACGCAGTATTTT	CASSLGTRADTQYF